Listed here are 25 T cell receptor beta chains from one sample, sequenced in a study of control samples from healthy donors and cancer patients. Profiled with immunoSEQ multiplex PCR; TCRdb holds only in-frame clones, not every one. The sample consists of tens of thousands of clones, 85% to 95% of them appearing once. Material for sequencing was PBMCs. The receptors were gathered from a man aged 25 to 40 with colorectal cancer.

This rearrangement joins TRBV5-6 to TRBJ1-2; 7 nucleotides line up with TRBD1. The V and J ends lost 4 bases and 4 bases, in that order; junction bases with no gene match: 7. The CDR3 has 14 residues. CDR1 and CDR2 (germline): SGHDT, YYEEEE. The CDR3 here is CASSTGTAIYGYTF. DNA of the CDR3: TGTGCCAGCAGCACCGGGACAGCGATCTATGGCTACACCTTC.

This chain uses TRBV27 with TRBJ2-1, with D unresolved. From germline, CDR1 is MNHEY and CDR2 SMNVEV (reference sequence). The V gene lost 5 bases and the J gene lost 7 bases, with 18 bases spanning the gap. The CDR3 is 15 amino acids. CDR3 sequence reads: CASSTRNKDGNEQFF. The CDR3 region has the DNA TGTGCCAGCAGTACCAGAAACAAAGACGGGAATGAGCAGTTCTTC.

This rearrangement joins TRBV19 to TRBJ1-5; D gene uncertain. The CDR3 runs 14 residues. The germline gives CDR1 LNHDA, CDR2 SQIVND (reference sequence). V was shortened by 2 bases and J by 0 bases, with 5 bases between the two germline ends. The CDR3 DNA reads TGTGCCAGTAGTATACAGTTTAGCAATCAGCCCCAGCATTTT. This codes for CASSIQFSNQPQHF.

The V call is TRBV19, the J call TRBJ2-2; 12 bases line up with TRBD1. V was clipped by 3 bases and J by 6 bases; unmatched bases: 11. This CDR3 has 18 residues. Per the germline V gene, CDR1 is LNHDA and CDR2 is SQIVND (reference sequence). The CDR3 spells CASSIRMVGTGGPGELFF. The CDR3 region has the DNA TGTGCCAGTAGTATTAGGATGGTCGGGACAGGGGGCCCCGGGGAGCTGTTTTTT.

J is TRBJ2-1 and V is TRBV4-2; possible D gene TRBD1, 6 bases. Germline V gives CDR1 LGHNA, CDR2 YNFKEQ. The V gene lost 0 bases and the J gene lost 15 bases, with 9 bases spanning the gap. The CDR3 covers 11 residues. The CDR3 DNA reads TGTGCCAGCAGCCAAGATCAGGGGACGTTCTTC. Its translation: CASSQDQGTFF.

This chain connects TRBV19 to TRBJ1-5; D is perhaps TRBD1 (6 bases). V was clipped by 3 bases and J by 0 bases, with 9 bases between them. Germline V gene sequence: CDR1 LNHDA, CDR2 SQIVND (reference sequence). This CDR3 is built from 15 residues. The CDR3 sequence is CASSMGQVSNQPQHF. The CDR3 DNA sequence: TGTGCCAGTAGTATGGGACAAGTTAGCAATCAGCCCCAGCATTTT.

The V call is TRBV7-2, the J call TRBJ1-2; a possible D gene is TRBD1 (6 bases). Trimming removed 6 bases from V and 2 bases from J, with 13 bases in between. The CDR3 has 14 amino acids. Germline loops: CDR1 SGHTA, CDR2 FQGNSA. The CDR3 here is CASSFTTGNYGYTF. The CDR3 DNA follows: TGTGCCAGCAGTTTTACAACAGGGAACTATGGCTACACCTTC.

This chain connects TRBV6-5 to TRBJ1-5, with a tentative D call TRBD1 (5 bases). The CDR3 extends over 13 amino acids. Germline lookup yields CDR1 MNHEY and CDR2 SVGAGI. V was clipped by 4 bases and J by 7 bases, with 11 bases between them. The CDR3 bases are TGTGCCAGCAGTTCTCAGGGTATGCAGCCCCAGCATTTT. Its translation is CASSSQGMQPQHF.

The table lists this clone with a count of one. The CDR3 loop reads CASSQGEYYGELFF. The CDR3 DNA reads TGCGCCAGCAGCCAAGGCGAGTACTATGGGGAGCTGTTTTTT. This rearrangement joins TRBV4-1 to TRBJ2-2; D gene ambiguous. V lost 1 base to trimming and J lost 8 bases, with 11 bases between them. CDR1 MGHRA and CDR2 YSYEKL come from the germline V gene. The CDR3 covers 14 residues.

The CDR3 spells CASSPRLAGGQLRDTQYF. The CDR3 nucleotides are TGTGCCAGTAGTCCACGACTAGCGGGGGGGCAATTAAGAGATACGCAGTATTTT. The chain recombines TRBV19 with TRBJ2-3; TRBD2 aligns across 14 bases. The CDR3 runs 18 residues. The ends lost 5 bases at V and 5 bases at J; junction bases unmatched: 12. The germline V gene encodes CDR1 LNHDA and CDR2 SQIVND (reference sequence).

The chain joins TRBV5-1 to TRBJ2-3; D uncertain. This CDR3 region has 14 residues. The germline V and J ends were trimmed by 1 base and 0 bases, with 6 bases remaining between them. In germline, CDR1 is SGHRS, CDR2 YFSETQ. The CDR3 DNA reads TGCGCCAGCAGCTTGACGGACAGCACAGATACGCAGTATTTT. Its protein is CASSLTDSTDTQYF.

V usage is TRBV5-1 and J usage is TRBJ2-3; 12 bases map to TRBD2. The CDR3 is 16 residues long. Germline loops: CDR1 SGHRS, CDR2 YFSETQ. V dropped 4 bases and J dropped 2; count of bases not matched to a gene: 5. CDR3 amino acids: CASSDRTSGATDTQYF. The CDR3 DNA follows: TGCGCCAGCAGCGACCGGACTAGCGGGGCCACAGATACGCAGTATTTT. Looking up the rest from reference TRBV5-1 and TRBJ2-3 gives the full variable domain: KAGVTQTPRYLIKTRGQQVTLSCSPISGHRSVSWYQQTPGQGLQFLFEYFSETQRNKGNFPGRFSGRQFSNSRSEMNVSTLELGDSALYLCASSDRTSGATDTQYFGPGTRLTVL.

This clone was counted between two and nine times. This chain connects TRBV11-2 to TRBJ2-1, with TRBD1 matching 7 bases. V shed 0 bases, J shed 2 bases, and the junction held 1 base outside the gene matches. The germline V gene has CDR1 SGHAT and CDR2 FQNNGV. The CDR3 spans 15 residues. CDR3 region: CASSLEGTAYNEQFF. CDR3 bases: TGTGCCAGCAGCTTAGAGGGGACAGCCTACAATGAGCAGTTCTTC.

CDR3 sequence: CASSPYPSGSTYGYTF. The CDR3 DNA sequence: TGTGCCAGCTCACCCTATCCCAGCGGGAGTACATATGGCTACACCTTC. V is TRBV18 and J is TRBJ1-2, with D unclear. Germline loops: CDR1 KGHSH, CDR2 LQKENI. This CDR3 is built from 16 residues. The V gene lost 3 bases and the J gene lost 5 bases, with 19 bases spanning the gap.

This chain joins TRBV4-3 and TRBJ1-2; no firm D call. Germline V CDR1 and CDR2: LGHNA, YSLEER. This CDR3 has 15 residues. V was cut by 0 bases and J by 6 bases, with 14 bases left in between. CDR3 loop: CASSQDPGGVDGYTF. The CDR3, as DNA: TGCGCCAGCAGCCAAGATCCGGGAGGTGTAGATGGCTACACCTTC.

The chain combines TRBV5-4 with TRBJ1-3, with a tentative D call TRBD1 (5 bases). V was pared by 9 bases and J by 4 bases, with 23 bases between. Germline-derived CDR1 and CDR2 are SGHNT and YYREEE (reference sequence). The CDR3 loop spans 16 amino acids. CDR3 sequence: CATKWDLGRGGNTIYF. Written as DNA, the CDR3 is TGTGCCACAAAATGGGACCTCGGAAGAGGGGGAAACACCATATATTTT.

This clone was seen once. The chain couples TRBV19 to TRBJ2-3; 10 bases match TRBD2. The germline V gene has CDR1 LNHDA and CDR2 SQIVND (reference sequence). The CDR3 is made up of 17 amino acids. V gave up 1 base and J gave up 5 bases; unmatched junction bases: 9. The CDR3 loop reads CASSIVGVAGGGDTQYF. The CDR3 nucleotides read TGTGCCAGTAGTATAGTTGGGGTAGCGGGGGGCGGAGATACGCAGTATTTT.

The chain links TRBV4-1 to TRBJ1-6; D is ambiguous. V was pared by 5 bases and J by 10 bases, with 18 bases between. This CDR3 has 15 residues. Germline CDR1 is MGHRA and CDR2 is YSYEKL. This CDR3 is CASSSNRGYQSPLHF. The CDR3 DNA reads TGCGCCAGCAGCTCGAATAGAGGGTACCAGTCACCCCTCCACTTT.

This sequence joins TRBV11-2 and TRBJ1-1, with a weak D call TRBD1 (5 bases). This CDR3 is 17 amino acids long. Trimming shortened V by 6 bases and J by 5 bases, and 25 bases separated the two germline ends. The germline V gene has CDR1 SGHAT and CDR2 FQNNGV. This chain's CDR3 is CASRGKSGPRPITEAFF. CDR3 sequence (DNA): TGTGCCAGCAGGGGAAAATCAGGGCCCAGGCCGATTACTGAAGCTTTCTTT. Together with reference TRBV11-2 and TRBJ1-1, the CDR3 gives the full variable domain: EAGVAQSPRYKIIEKRQSVAFWCNPISGHATLYWYQQILGQGPKLLIQFQNNGVVDDSQLPKDRFSAERLKGVDSTLKIQPAKLEDSAVYLCASRGKSGPRPITEAFFGQGTRLTVV.

The chain is built from TRBV5-4 and TRBJ1-2; tentative D call: TRBD1 (5 bases). The V gene's germline CDR1 is SGHNT and CDR2 YYREEE (reference sequence). The CDR3 covers 13 residues. The ends were cut back, 0 bases at V and 7 bases at J, with 10 bases in the middle. The CDR3 loop reads CASSLGRGSGYTF. DNA for the CDR3: TGTGCCAGCAGCTTGGGTCGGGGCTCTGGCTACACCTTC.

This sequence joins TRBV5-4 and TRBJ2-1, with D perhaps TRBD2 (7 bases). Germline V gives CDR1 SGHNT, CDR2 YYREEE (reference sequence). The V end was cut by 5 bases, the J end by 6 bases, with 15 bases between. The length of the CDR3 is 14 residues. The CDR3 protein is CASSSGGPGNEQFF. In nucleotides, the CDR3 is TGTGCCAGCAGTTCCGGGGGGCCGGGCAATGAGCAGTTCTTC.

The chain combines TRBV7-9 with TRBJ2-3; no clear D gene. Trimming took 1 base from V and 2 from J, leaving 10 bases between them. Germline loops: CDR1 SEHNR, CDR2 FQNEAQ (reference sequence). CDR3 size: 15 residues. The CDR3 DNA is TGTGCCAGCAGCTTAGAGCTAGTCTACACAGATACGCAGTATTTT. Translation: CASSLELVYTDTQYF.

This chain's CDR3 is CASSVDGSWGSPLHF. CDR3 coding DNA: TGTGCCAGCAGCGTAGACGGTTCTTGGGGTTCACCCCTCCACTTT. The chain combines TRBV9 with TRBJ1-6; D not resolved. V was pared by 0 bases and J by 9 bases, with 13 bases between. Germline lookup yields CDR1 SGDLS and CDR2 YYNGEE. The CDR3 totals 15 residues.

This clone was seen once. The genes are TRBV3-1 (or the pseudogene TRBV3-2) and TRBJ1-5; D uncertain. CDR3 length: 15 amino acids. Per germline, CDR1 LGHDT and CDR2 YNNKEL (reference sequence). The V end lost 0 bases, the J end lost 2 bases, and 8 bases lay between the germline ends. Here the CDR3 DNA reads TGTGCCAGCAGCCAAGAGGGTAGAGGCAATCAGCCCCAGCATTTT. Protein sequence: CASSQEGRGNQPQHF.

This clone was observed once. The chain uses TRBV6-2 or TRBV6-3 and TRBJ2-7; TRBD1 matches at 8 bases. Trimming took 5 bases from V and 7 from J; bases not matched to a gene: 10. CDR1 is MNHEY, CDR2 SVGEGT, per germline. The CDR3 sequence is 14 residues long. The DNA of the CDR3 is TGTGCCAGCAGTCTGGACAGGGTTCTGAGGGAGCAGTACTTC. Amino acid sequence: CASSLDRVLREQYF.